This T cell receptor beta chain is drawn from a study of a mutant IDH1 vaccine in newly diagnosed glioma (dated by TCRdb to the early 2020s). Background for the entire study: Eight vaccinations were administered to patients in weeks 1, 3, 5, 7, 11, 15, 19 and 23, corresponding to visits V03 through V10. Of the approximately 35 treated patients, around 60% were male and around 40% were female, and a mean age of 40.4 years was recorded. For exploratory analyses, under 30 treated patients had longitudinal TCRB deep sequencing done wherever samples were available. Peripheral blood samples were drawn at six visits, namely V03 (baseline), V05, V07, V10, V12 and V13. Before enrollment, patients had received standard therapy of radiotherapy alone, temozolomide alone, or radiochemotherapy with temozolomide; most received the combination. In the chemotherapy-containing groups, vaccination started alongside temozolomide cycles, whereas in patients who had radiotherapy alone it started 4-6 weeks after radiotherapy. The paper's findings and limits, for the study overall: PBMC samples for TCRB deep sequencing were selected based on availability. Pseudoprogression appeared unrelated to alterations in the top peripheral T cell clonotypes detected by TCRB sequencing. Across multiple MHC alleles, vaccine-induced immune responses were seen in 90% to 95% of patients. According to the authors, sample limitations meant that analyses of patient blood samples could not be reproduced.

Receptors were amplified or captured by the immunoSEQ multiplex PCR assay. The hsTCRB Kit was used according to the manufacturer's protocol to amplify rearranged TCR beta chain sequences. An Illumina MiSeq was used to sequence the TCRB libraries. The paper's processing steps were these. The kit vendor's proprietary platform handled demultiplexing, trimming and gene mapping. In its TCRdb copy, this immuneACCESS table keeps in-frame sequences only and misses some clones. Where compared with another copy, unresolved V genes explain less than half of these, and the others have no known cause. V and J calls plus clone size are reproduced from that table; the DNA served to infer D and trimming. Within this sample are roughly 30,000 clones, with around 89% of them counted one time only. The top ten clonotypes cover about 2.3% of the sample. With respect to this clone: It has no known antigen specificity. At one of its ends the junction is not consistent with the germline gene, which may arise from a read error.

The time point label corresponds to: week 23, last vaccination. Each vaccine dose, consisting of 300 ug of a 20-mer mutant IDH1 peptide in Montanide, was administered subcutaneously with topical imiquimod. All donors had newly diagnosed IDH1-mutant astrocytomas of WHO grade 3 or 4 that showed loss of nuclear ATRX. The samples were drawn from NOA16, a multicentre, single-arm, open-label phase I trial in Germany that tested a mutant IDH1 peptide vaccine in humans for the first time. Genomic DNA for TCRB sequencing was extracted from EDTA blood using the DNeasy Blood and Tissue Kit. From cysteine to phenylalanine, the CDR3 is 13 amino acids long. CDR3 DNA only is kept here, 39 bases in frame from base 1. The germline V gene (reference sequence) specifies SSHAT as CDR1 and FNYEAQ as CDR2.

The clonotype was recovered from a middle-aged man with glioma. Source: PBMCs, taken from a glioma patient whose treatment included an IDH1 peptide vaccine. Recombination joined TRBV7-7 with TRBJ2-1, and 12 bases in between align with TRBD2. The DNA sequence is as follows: TGTGCTAGCAGCTTAGGACTAGCGGGGGAGCAGTTCTTC. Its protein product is CASSLGLAGEQFF.